Sequencing of this T cell receptor beta chain was carried out in a study of STAT5B mutations in CD4+ large granular lymphocyte leukemia. This CDR3 contains 16 residues. The ends were cut back, 6 bases at V and 4 bases at J, with 19 bases in the middle. This clone was recorded a few times. Only in-frame clones appear in the TCRdb table, and some are missing; sequencing was by immunoSEQ multiplex PCR. The table lists about 32,000 clones, around four fifths of them singletons, with roughly 4.4% in the top ten. This sequence originates from a human donor in good health. V usage is TRBV23-1 and J usage is TRBJ1-3; D perhaps matches TRBD1 (5 bases). TRBV23-1 is placed among ORFs of uncertain function. The material sequenced was CD4+ T cells from blood buffy coats. The CDR3 reads CASSPGDPGEGNTIYF. The CDR3 bases are TGCGCCAGCAGCCCCGGGGACCCTGGGGAGGGAAACACCATATATTTT.